Listed below are T cell receptor beta chains from one sample, sequenced in a study of T cell changes during pregnancy in multiple sclerosis. Profiling relied on immunoSEQ multiplex PCR, and the TCRdb table lists in-frame clones only, not all of them. The sample has 38,000 or so clones, over 75% seen once. Here the sequenced sample was CD8+ T cells from peripheral blood mononuclear cells, taken before pregnancy. The receptor source for this set is a female donor with multiple sclerosis, enrolled in a pregnancy study. Each CDR3 is given with its conserved first and last residue. D genes are given only for firm matches. Part of the rows lack a size; the others show once, few, many or a class for expanded clones.

CDR3 DNA,CDR3 protein,J gene,V gene,D gene,clone size
TGTGCCAGCAGCTTAGGGATGACAGTCTCCTACGAGCAGTACTTC,CASSLGMTVSYEQYF,TRBJ2-7,TRBV7-8,-,-
TGTGCCAGCAGCTTAGCCGAGCGGGAGGCCGGGGAGCTGTTTTTT,CASSLAEREAGELFF,TRBJ2-2,TRBV7-8,TRBD2,once
TGTGCCAGCAGTGTTCGACTCTCTGGGGCCAACGTCCTGACTTTC,CASSVRLSGANVLTF,TRBJ2-6,TRBV28,-,-
TGTGCCAGCAGCGGGACAGGTACAGGTGGAAACACCATATATTTT,CASSGTGTGGNTIYF,TRBJ1-3,TRBV9,TRBD1,-
TGCGCCAGCAGCCTAGAGGGAACTAGCGGGAGTTACGAGCAGTACTTC,CASSLEGTSGSYEQYF,TRBJ2-7,TRBV4-1,TRBD2,-
TGTGCCAGCAGTGACTCAGCAGGGTACACCGGGGAGCTGTTTTTT,CASSDSAGYTGELFF,TRBJ2-2,TRBV6-4,-,-
TGTGCCAGCAGTTCCCGACAGTACAATCAGCCCCAGCATTTT,CASSSRQYNQPQHF,TRBJ1-5,TRBV6-5,-,-
TGTGCCAGCAGCTCCGAGCTAGCGGGGGAGTACGAGCAGTACTTC,CASSSELAGEYEQYF,TRBJ2-7,TRBV9,TRBD2,-
TGTGCCAGCAGTTTATCGGGGCCCCGGTGGGGAGGAACAGATACGCAGTATTTT,CASSLSGPRWGGTDTQYF,TRBJ2-3,TRBV27,-,few
TGTGCCAGTAGTATAGTAGCGGGAGGGCCTTTGGAGCAGTACTTC,CASSIVAGGPLEQYF,TRBJ2-7,TRBV19,TRBD2,-
TGTGCCAGCAGTGGTAGCGGGAGTTTCCACGAGCAGTACTTC,CASSGSGSFHEQYF,TRBJ2-7,TRBV5-4,TRBD2,-
TGTGCCAGCAGTTATAGGGAATTATCAGGGGAGACCCAGTACTTC,CASSYRELSGETQYF,TRBJ2-5,TRBV6-5,-,-
TGTGCCAGTAGTATGCTGAGCAACAATGAGCAGTTCTTC,CASSMLSNNEQFF,TRBJ2-1,TRBV19,-,-
TGTGCCAGCAGGGAGTACCAAGAGACCCAGTACTTC,CASREYQETQYF,TRBJ2-5,TRBV2,-,-
TGTGCCAGCATTGGAGGAGGTGTCCACGAGCAGTACTTC,CASIGGGVHEQYF,TRBJ2-7,TRBV2,-,-
TGTGCCAGCAGCACCTACCCCGGGGTTCACAATGAGCAGTTCTTC,CASSTYPGVHNEQFF,TRBJ2-1,TRBV7-2,-,-
TGTGCCAGCAGGAGAGTCTCAGGTTCTAATGAAAAACTGTTTTTT,CASRRVSGSNEKLFF,TRBJ1-4,TRBV28,-,-
TGTGCCAGCCAACTAGCGATGGGCTACAATGAGCAGTTCTTC,CASQLAMGYNEQFF,TRBJ2-1,TRBV27,TRBD2,-
TGTGCCAGCAGTGAGACTAGTGCTGACACCGGGGAGCTGTTTTTT,CASSETSADTGELFF,TRBJ2-2,TRBV25-1,-,-
TGTGCCAGCAGTCCCTCAGCGGGAGTTGGTATTAGAGAGTCCTACAATGAGCAGTTCTTC,CASSPSAGVGIRESYNEQFF,TRBJ2-1,TRBV27,TRBD2,-
TGTGCCAGCAGCTTAGCTCGGGGATACGAGCAGTACTTC,CASSLARGYEQYF,TRBJ2-7,TRBV11-2,-,once
TGTGCCAGCAGTGAACAGGTGGAACGCACTGTGGCCAAAAACATTCAGTACTTC,CASSEQVERTVAKNIQYF,TRBJ2-4,TRBV6-1,-,-
TGCGCCAGCAGCTTGTTGCGAAACGGGGAGACCCAGTACTTC,CASSLLRNGETQYF,TRBJ2-5,TRBV5-1,-,-
TGTGCCAGCAGTTTAGCAGGGGACACTGAAGCTTTCTTT,CASSLAGDTEAFF,TRBJ1-1,TRBV28,-,-
TGTGCCAGCAGCCAAGATCTAGCGGGGTCCTACGAGCAGTACTTC,CASSQDLAGSYEQYF,TRBJ2-7,TRBV4-2,TRBD2,-
TGTGCCAGCAGCTTAGCCGTCGGACTAGCGGGGGCTACGCAGTATTTT,CASSLAVGLAGATQYF,TRBJ2-3,TRBV7-9,TRBD2,-
TGTGCCAGTAGTATAAGGCCAGGGGAAAACACTGAAGCTTTCTTT,CASSIRPGENTEAFF,TRBJ1-1,TRBV19,-,-
TGCGCCAGCAGCCAAGATTTGGGACTAGCGGAGAGAACAGATACGCAGTATTTT,CASSQDLGLAERTDTQYF,TRBJ2-3,TRBV4-3,TRBD2,-
TGTGCCAGCAGTTTGGGGTCCGGGGGAGTCGATGAAAAACTGTTTTTT,CASSLGSGGVDEKLFF,TRBJ1-4,TRBV28,-,-
TGTGCCAGCACCGGGACAGGGGGAACAGATACGCAGTATTTT,CASTGTGGTDTQYF,TRBJ2-3,TRBV2,TRBD1,-
TGTGCCAGCAGCCCCGACTCCAAGGGGGGGCTCTTC,CASSPDSKGGLF,TRBJ2-1,TRBV7-9,-,-
TGTGCCAGCAGCCAAGAGTTCGCAGGGCAAGACGAGCAGTACTTC,CASSQEFAGQDEQYF,TRBJ2-7,TRBV4-2,-,few
TGCAGCGTTGCAGCTCCCGTCGGGAATGAGCAGTTCTTC,CSVAAPVGNEQFF,TRBJ2-1,TRBV29-1,-,few
TGTGCCAGCGAAGGACAGGGGGCCGGGGAGCTGTTTTTT,CASEGQGAGELFF,TRBJ2-2,TRBV27,TRBD1,medium-sized
TGTGCCAGCAGGCCCTTAGGGGGGGGTCAGCCCCAGCATTTT,CASRPLGGGQPQHF,TRBJ1-5,TRBV27,-,-
TGTGCCGGAAGGACCTGGAGCAGCGGGAAACGGGGGAGGGATGAGCAGTTCTTC,CAGRTWSSGKRGRDEQFF,TRBJ2-1,TRBV30,TRBD2,-
TGTGCCAGCAGTTGGCGCTGGGCGGGATGGGCTTCGGAGCAGTACTTC,CASSWRWAGWASEQYF,TRBJ2-7,TRBV27,-,-
TGTGCCAGCAGCTTAGGATCCCGAGGGAGTCTCGATACGCAGTATTTT,CASSLGSRGSLDTQYF,TRBJ2-3,TRBV7-2,-,once
TGTGCCAGCAGCCCCACCAACAGGGGTTACACTGAAGCTTTCTTT,CASSPTNRGYTEAFF,TRBJ1-1,TRBV9,TRBD1,-
TGTGCCAGCAGCGGGAGGACAGGGGGTAACGACGAGCAGTACTTC,CASSGRTGGNDEQYF,TRBJ2-7,TRBV9,TRBD1,-
TGTGCCAGCAGTTTTGTTGGCGGGAGGGCCGGTAATGAGCAGTTCTTC,CASSFVGGRAGNEQFF,TRBJ2-1,TRBV27,TRBD2,once
TGCAGCGTTGTTCCCCAAGGGGGCACCCCGAGGGGAAACACCATATATTTT,CSVVPQGGTPRGNTIYF,TRBJ1-3,TRBV29-1,TRBD1,-
TGTGCCAGCAGCCAAGATTTGAGCGGGAGTGAACTTGGCACAGATACGCAGTATTTT,CASSQDLSGSELGTDTQYF,TRBJ2-3,TRBV4-2,TRBD2,-
TGTGCCAGCATCGACATGGCTAGCGGGGTCGATCGGATAGATACGCAGTATTTT,CASIDMASGVDRIDTQYF,TRBJ2-3,TRBV27,TRBD2,-
TGCGCCAGCAGCCCATGGCGGGAGGCCAATAACAATGAGCAGTTCTTC,CASSPWREANNNEQFF,TRBJ2-1,TRBV5-1,TRBD2,-
TGTGCCAGCAGCTTAACCAGGGGTCCCCAAGAGACCCAGTACTTC,CASSLTRGPQETQYF,TRBJ2-5,TRBV7-3,-,-
TGTGCCACCAGCGCCCCACAGGGGGCTTTCCAACAGCCCCAGCATTTT,CATSAPQGAFQQPQHF,TRBJ1-5,TRBV15,TRBD1,-
TGTGCCAGCGTTGGGGGGGGTGTACGTAACACCATATATTTT,CASVGGGVRNTIYF,TRBJ1-3,TRBV27,-,-
TGTGCCAGCAGCCCGGAGCAGGGTAACTATGGCTACACCTTC,CASSPEQGNYGYTF,TRBJ1-2,TRBV5-6,-,-
TGTGCCAGCAGTCCCGGACTAGCGAGCACAGATACGCAGTATTTT,CASSPGLASTDTQYF,TRBJ2-3,TRBV7-3,TRBD2,-
TGTGCCAGCAGCTTAGTAGCTGGGGAGCAGTACTTC,CASSLVAGEQYF,TRBJ2-7,TRBV7-2,-,-
TGTGCCAGCAGGCACACAGGGGGTGGTGATCAGCCCCAGCATTTT,CASRHTGGGDQPQHF,TRBJ1-5,TRBV2,TRBD1,few
TGTGCCAGCAGCTTGTGGGGCTCAGGAGATGAGCAGTTCTTC,CASSLWGSGDEQFF,TRBJ2-1,TRBV5-4,-,-
TGTGCCAGCAACCTAGCGGACTCCTACAATGAGCAGTTCTTC,CASNLADSYNEQFF,TRBJ2-1,TRBV9,TRBD2,-
TGTGCCAGCAGTCCAGCCGGGCGGGGGGAGACCCAGTACTTC,CASSPAGRGETQYF,TRBJ2-5,TRBV27,TRBD2,-
TGTGCCAGCACCTCCAGTGAAGAAGAGACCCAGTACTTC,CASTSSEEETQYF,TRBJ2-5,TRBV27,-,once
TGTGCCAGTAAAACAGGCTACAATGAGCAGTTCTTC,CASKTGYNEQFF,TRBJ2-1,TRBV19,-,-
TGTGCCAGCAGCATCGAGGTAGATACGCAGTATTTT,CASSIEVDTQYF,TRBJ2-3,TRBV9,-,-
TGCGCCAGCAGCCAAACGAGCGGGAGTACAGATACGCAGTATTTT,CASSQTSGSTDTQYF,TRBJ2-3,TRBV4-1,TRBD2,once
TGTGCCAGCAGTGAACAGGGGCCCTATGGCTACACCTTC,CASSEQGPYGYTF,TRBJ1-2,TRBV28,TRBD1,-